These T cell receptor beta chains were read from a single sample in a study of cytomegalovirus exposure and HLA in healthy donors. This table comes from immunoSEQ multiplex PCR, and its TCRdb copy is limited to in-frame clones, with some not included. The sample includes about 60,000 clones, around 80% of them seen just once. The sequenced material came from PBMCs. Receptor source: a woman between 25 and 40 years old in good health and CMV-seronegative. The CDR3 runs from the conserved cysteine through the conserved F or W. A D gene is named only where the DNA matches it firmly. Some rows have no size entry. The others give once, few or many, or a class for an expanded clone.

size: -; D: TRBD1; J: TRBJ1-5; V: TRBV30; DNA: TGTGCCTGGAGTGCCGCGACAGGGGGAGAACAGCCCCAGCATTTT; CDR3: CAWSAATGGEQPQHF
size: -; D: TRBD1; J: TRBJ1-1; V: TRBV15; DNA: TGTGCCACCAGTTTGACAGGGGGGAACACTGAAGCTTTCTTT; CDR3: CATSLTGGNTEAFF
size: -; D: -; J: TRBJ1-5; V: TRBV6-6; DNA: TGTGCCAGCAGCACAGGCAATCAGCCCCAGCATTTT; CDR3: CASSTGNQPQHF
size: -; D: -; J: TRBJ1-5; V: TRBV30; DNA: TGTGCCTGGAGTTCCGGCAATCAGCCCCAGCATTTT; CDR3: CAWSSGNQPQHF
size: -; D: -; J: TRBJ2-2; V: TRBV30; DNA: TGTGCCTGGAGACGAGGGCGGGGGCCCGCGAACACCGGGGAGCTGTTTTTT; CDR3: CAWRRGRGPANTGELFF
size: once; D: -; J: TRBJ1-1; V: TRBV30; DNA: TGTGCCTGGAGTTGGGGGCTGGTGAACACTGAAGCTTTCTTT; CDR3: CAWSWGLVNTEAFF
size: -; D: -; J: TRBJ1-1; V: TRBV6-5; DNA: TGTGCCAGCGCGTCCTCAGGGGTCGGAGCTGAAGCTTTCTTT; CDR3: CASASSGVGAEAFF
size: -; D: TRBD1; J: TRBJ1-1; V: TRBV4-1; DNA: TGCGCCAGCAGCCGGACAGGGACCACTGAAGCTTTCTTT; CDR3: CASSRTGTTEAFF
size: -; D: -; J: TRBJ1-1; V: TRBV15; DNA: TGTGCCACCAGCAGAGGCGGCAGGGGCACTGAAGCTTTCTTT; CDR3: CATSRGGRGTEAFF
size: -; D: TRBD2; J: TRBJ2-7; V: TRBV29-1; DNA: TGCAGCGTTGTTGATAGCGGGGGGCCATCCTACGAGCAGTACTTC; CDR3: CSVVDSGGPSYEQYF
size: -; D: -; J: TRBJ2-7; V: TRBV28; DNA: TGTGCCAGCAGCCAACCCGCGCGTAGCTACGAGCAGTACTTC; CDR3: CASSQPARSYEQYF
size: -; D: TRBD1; J: TRBJ1-1; V: TRBV30; DNA: TGTGCCTGGAGTGTAGAGACAGGGTTTACTGAAGCTTTCTTT; CDR3: CAWSVETGFTEAFF
size: -; D: TRBD1; J: TRBJ1-2; V: TRBV6-5; DNA: TGTGCCAGCAGTCCGGACAGGGACTATGGCTACACCTTC; CDR3: CASSPDRDYGYTF
size: few; D: -; J: TRBJ1-1; V: TRBV27; DNA: TGTGCCAGCAGGGGGGGAAGTACGAACACTGAAGCTTTCTTT; CDR3: CASRGGSTNTEAFF
size: -; D: TRBD1; J: TRBJ2-5; V: TRBV5-4; DNA: TGTGCCAGCAGCTTCGGGACAGCTCAAGAGACCCAGTACTTC; CDR3: CASSFGTAQETQYF
size: -; D: -; J: TRBJ1-6; V: TRBV6-5; DNA: TGTGCCAGCAGTTACTCGACTAAGGTCCTCAGTTCACCCCTCCACTTT; CDR3: CASSYSTKVLSSPLHF
size: -; D: -; J: TRBJ2-7; V: TRBV7-2; DNA: TGTGCCAGCACCCACTACCTCGGGGACTCCGAGCAGTACTTC; CDR3: CASTHYLGDSEQYF
size: -; D: -; J: TRBJ2-3; V: TRBV4-1; DNA: TGCGCCAGCAGCCTTCACACCGGCAGGGGAGATACGCAGTATTTT; CDR3: CASSLHTGRGDTQYF
size: -; D: -; J: TRBJ2-3; V: TRBV29-1; DNA: TGCAGCGCCGAGGGCGTCCTCACAGATACGCAGTATTTT; CDR3: CSAEGVLTDTQYF
size: -; D: TRBD1; J: TRBJ2-7; V: TRBV11-2; DNA: TGTGCCAGCAGCCGGACAGGGTACGAGCAGTACTTC; CDR3: CASSRTGYEQYF
size: -; D: -; J: TRBJ1-1; V: TRBV7-8; DNA: TGTGCCAGCAGCTCTGGACTTTCCCCCGAAGGAGCTTTCTTT; CDR3: CASSSGLSPEGAFF
size: once; D: TRBD1; J: TRBJ1-1; V: TRBV7-8; DNA: TGTGCCAGCAGCTTAGCGCAGCCCGCTACTGACAGGGCTGAAGCTTTCTTT; CDR3: CASSLAQPATDRAEAFF
size: -; D: TRBD1; J: TRBJ1-1; V: TRBV6-5; DNA: TGTGCCAGCAGTTACGGTCGACAGGGTACCACTGAAGCTTTCTTT; CDR3: CASSYGRQGTTEAFF
size: -; D: TRBD1; J: TRBJ1-1; V: TRBV30; DNA: TGTGCCTGGAGTATCACATCACAGGGGTGGACTGAAGCTTTCTTT; CDR3: CAWSITSQGWTEAFF
size: -; D: TRBD1; J: TRBJ1-2; V: TRBV29-1; DNA: TGCAGCGTTGAAGGACAGGGGTCTGGGTATGGCTACACCTTC; CDR3: CSVEGQGSGYGYTF
size: -; D: -; J: TRBJ1-4; V: TRBV5-6; DNA: TGTGCCAGCAGCTCTCAGGGAGGAAGTGAAAAACTGTTTTTT; CDR3: CASSSQGGSEKLFF
size: -; D: TRBD2; J: TRBJ2-1; V: TRBV7-2; DNA: TGTGCCAGCAGCTTCACTAGCGGTGGCAATGAGCAGTTCTTC; CDR3: CASSFTSGGNEQFF
size: once; D: -; J: TRBJ2-3; V: TRBV7-2; DNA: TGTGCCAGCAGCTCACCACGTAGCGGACCGGTGCAGTATTTT; CDR3: CASSSPRSGPVQYF
size: -; D: -; J: TRBJ2-2; V: TRBV4-1; DNA: TGCGCCAGCAGCCTCTCTTGGACAACGAACACCGGGGAGCTGTTTTTT; CDR3: CASSLSWTTNTGELFF
size: few; D: TRBD1; J: TRBJ2-7; V: TRBV11-2; DNA: TGTGCCAGCAGCTTAGTCTTCACAGGGGGCGCCTACGAGCAGTACTTC; CDR3: CASSLVFTGGAYEQYF
size: -; D: TRBD2; J: TRBJ2-5; V: TRBV11-2; DNA: TGTGCCAGCAGCTTAGGGACTAGCGGTAGTGAAGGGTACTTC; CDR3: CASSLGTSGSEGYF
size: -; D: -; J: TRBJ2-7; V: TRBV5-1; DNA: TGCGCCAGCAGGGCTAGTCTCCACGAGCAGTACTTC; CDR3: CASRASLHEQYF
size: -; D: -; J: TRBJ2-5; V: TRBV7-2; DNA: TGTGCCAGCAACCCAACCCAGGGAGAGACCCAGTACTTC; CDR3: CASNPTQGETQYF
size: -; D: -; J: TRBJ1-2; V: TRBV7-9; DNA: TGTGCCAGCAGCACTCCCGACAGGTCTAAGGGCTACACCTTC; CDR3: CASSTPDRSKGYTF
size: -; D: -; J: TRBJ1-5; V: TRBV7-2; DNA: TGTGCCAGCAGCGCCCGGGGAGATCAGCCCCAGCATTTT; CDR3: CASSARGDQPQHF
size: -; D: -; J: TRBJ1-1; V: TRBV5-6; DNA: TGTGCCAGCAGCAAGGACTACACTGAAGCTTTCTTT; CDR3: CASSKDYTEAFF